This T cell receptor (beta chain) was documented in a study of T cell repertoires in cytomegalovirus infection. The germline V gene has CDR1 SGHTA and CDR2 FQGTGA. The germline V and J ends were trimmed by 4 bases and 0 bases, with 9 bases remaining between them. This CDR3 is built from 14 residues. Each CDR3 protein is one row after TCRdb ran MiXCR on the reads. Counted here are 490,000 or so distinct CDR3 sequences, approximately 10% occurring once; the ten biggest clones make up roughly 10%. Whole-study results and caveats: In two of eight donors, the top clonotype was HLA-C-restricted CMV-specific.

This clonotype has a count of ten or more. Its antigen is unidentified. The chain couples TRBV7-3 to TRBJ1-1; no clear D gene. The specimen sequenced was PBMCs. The receptor was derived from a human donor in good health (CMV status not recorded). Some clones in this sample may be carry-over from other donors' samples. DNA of the CDR3: TGTGCCAGCAGCTCCTCCGGGATGAACACTGAAGCTTTCTTT. This translates into CASSSSGMNTEAFF.